This T cell receptor beta chain comes out of a study of T cells in Graves' hyperthyroidism and ophthalmopathy. Study context: Peripheral blood specimens were obtained at initial diagnosis, prior to any treatment.

The study's findings and limits: Progression to ophthalmopathy was predicted a median of approximately 6.4 months early. In blood, most of the thyroid clonotypes expanded above 0.001 were also present.

Comments on this clonotype: What it binds is unknown.

The germline gives CDR1 LNHDA, CDR2 SQIVND (reference sequence). The CDR3 totals 11 residues. Trimming left V 10 bases short and J 6 bases short, with 12 bases between. Regions amplified from RNA transcripts were the TCR beta CDR3 regions. HTBI primers drove first-round RT-PCR of the TCR CDR3. TCRdb reanalysed the multiplex PCR reads using MiXCR and keeps one entry per CDR3 protein. This table has 600,000 to 700,000 distinct CDR3 sequences, under 15% appearing once. The clonotype originates from a middle-aged woman with Graves' ophthalmopathy. The chain joins TRBV19 to TRBJ1-1; TRBD1 might be the D (6 bases). The material sequenced was blood. CDR3 bases: TGTGCCACCTCAGGGGCCTCTGAAGCTTTCTTT. It codes for CATSGASEAFF.